These 17 T cell receptor beta chains originate from one sample sequenced in a study of spatial heterogeneity in lung cancer (dated by TCRdb to 2018 to 2020). Library preparation employed 5' RACE. Sequenced on a NextSeq 500. TCRdb ran its own pipeline on the public reads, namely fastp trimming at Q25 and MiXCR clone calling, and kept in-frame beta chains. Identical CDR3 protein sequences are pooled into one entry, listed with their most common genes and DNA. Counted in this sample were fewer than 15,000 distinct CDR3 sequences; 5% to 6% of them appeared once. About 40% of the sample comes from the top ten. The time point label for this specimen denotes: sample taken at primary tumor resection. For TCR sequencing, whole RNA was extracted from tumor and nontumor lung tissue, or from cryopreserved PBMC samples, and no cell sorting was done. This specimen consisted of lung tumor tissue, obtained at surgery. The receptor source for this set is a human donor with early-stage non-small cell lung cancer.

In its sample, this clonotype was seen many times. Within a library made for alpha chains, this beta chain is off target, and its count is uninformative. This chain links TRBV5-1 with TRBJ1-1, with D unresolved. Between the trimmed V and J ends, which lost 5 bases and 6 bases, there was a span of 8 bases. CDR3 size: 11 residues. The germline V gene has CDR1 SGHRS and CDR2 YFSETQ. The CDR3 here is CASSSDAEAFF. The CDR3 nucleotides read TGCGCCAGCAGTTCAGACGCTGAAGCTTTCTTT.

This clonotype was seen ten or more times. This beta chain is an unintended read in a library built for alpha chains; its size means little. This chain links TRBV27 with TRBJ1-1; TRBD1 is a possible D gene (5 bases). This CDR3 is built from 15 residues. Trimming pared 5 bases from V and 5 bases from J, leaving 18 bases between. Looked up from germline, CDR1 is MNHEY and CDR2 is SMNVEV (reference sequence). In DNA form, the CDR3 reads TGTGCCAGCAGTGCCGCCCTGGGGGGGTGGACTGAAGCTTTCTTT. It yields the protein CASSAALGGWTEAFF.

This clonotype has ten or more counts. Found in a library prepared for alpha chains, this beta chain is an off-target read, and its abundance has little meaning. The chain has TRBV27 and TRBJ2-1; 8 bases align to TRBD2. Germline V gives CDR1 MNHEY, CDR2 SMNVEV (reference sequence). The CDR3 sequence is 17 residues long. V shed 5 bases, J shed 4 bases, and the junction held 13 bases outside the gene matches. As DNA, the CDR3 is TGTGCCAGCAGTCGTACGGGTGGCGGGGGGATTTACAATGAGCAGTTCTTC. This sequence encodes CASSRTGGGGIYNEQFF.

This clonotype was counted ten times or more. Within a library made for alpha chains, this beta chain is off target, and its count is uninformative. J is TRBJ1-3 and V is TRBV12-3 or TRBV12-4; D remains ambiguous. CDR3 length: 14 amino acids. Between the trimmed V and J ends, which lost 6 bases and 0 bases, there was a span of 9 bases. CDR3 region: CASSQDLSGNTIYF. For the CDR3, the DNA is TGTGCCAGCAGCCAGGACCTCTCTGGAAACACCATATATTTT.

This clonotype was observed at least ten times. The library was built for alpha chains, so this beta chain is an off-target read and its size means little. The J gene is TRBJ1-5, the V gene TRBV12-5, with 8 bases fitting TRBD1. Germline-derived CDR1 and CDR2 are LGHNT and FRNRAP. The CDR3 runs 13 residues. J was trimmed by 7 bases and V by 4 bases; bases with no gene match: 3. The CDR3 nucleotides read TGTGCTAGTGGTTGGACAGGGCGACAGCCCCAGCATTTT. Its translation: CASGWTGRQPQHF.

The sample holds many counts of this clonotype. This beta chain was picked up by a library intended for alpha chains and is off target, so its count carries little meaning. The chain couples TRBV6-5 to TRBJ1-5; D is perhaps TRBD1 (5 bases). The CDR3 spans 14 residues. The germline gives CDR1 MNHEY, CDR2 SVGAGI. V shed 6 bases and J shed 7 bases, with 16 bases lying between them. The CDR3 region has the DNA TGTGCCAGCAGGCCCTGGGGGTCCCTACAGCCCCAGCATTTT. Encoded protein: CASRPWGSLQPQHF.

This clonotype qualifies as medium-sized (0.01 to 0.1%). This beta chain is off target for a library built for alpha chains, so its abundance means little. For the CDR3, the DNA is TGTGCCAGCAGACCGAGCGGGATGAGAGGCAATGAGCAGTTCTTC. Translated, it gives CASRPSGMRGNEQFF. The rearrangement joins TRBV12-3 or TRBV12-4 to TRBJ2-1, with 7 bases aligning to TRBD2. Trimming at V came to 6 bases and at J to 6 bases, leaving 11 bases not matched to a gene. The CDR3 has 15 amino acids.

At least ten counts were recorded for this clonotype. A library made for alpha chains picked up this beta chain off target, so its size means little. The CDR3 coding sequence is TGTGCCAGCAGGCGAACGACAGGGGACGAGCAGTACTTC. Its protein product is CASRRTTGDEQYF. The gene calls are TRBV6-5 and TRBJ2-7; 8 bases align to TRBD1. This CDR3 spans 13 amino acids. V was pared by 6 bases and J by 5 bases, with 6 bases of the junction left unmatched. CDR1 is MNHEY and CDR2 is SVGAGI in the germline V gene.

This clonotype was recorded at least ten times. This beta chain slipped into a library made for alpha chains as a stray read, so its size is not meaningful. The chain couples TRBV4-2 to TRBJ2-5, with a tentative D call TRBD2 (6 bases). From germline, CDR1 is LGHNA and CDR2 YNFKEQ. The CDR3 spans 14 residues. V lost 4 bases and J lost 2, with 11 bases in between. The CDR3 DNA follows: TGTGCCAGCAGCCGAGAACTAGCTCAAGAGACCCAGTACTTC. Translating it yields CASSRELAQETQYF.

This clonotype was observed many times. The library was prepared for alpha chains; this beta chain is a stray read, so its frequency means little. The CDR3 DNA sequence: TGTGCCGTCCCATCTAGCGGGGGGCCCACCGGGGAGCTGTTTTTT. It codes for CAVPSSGGPTGELFF. This chain links TRBV6-6 with TRBJ2-2, with 11 positions matching TRBD2. V lost 11 bases, J lost 4 bases, and 9 bases stayed unmatched. The CDR3 length is 15 residues. Germline CDR1 and CDR2: MNHNY and SVGAGI (reference sequence).

This clonotype was seen many times. With the library built for alpha chains, this beta chain is off target and its frequency is not meaningful. The chain joins TRBV18 to TRBJ2-7, with unresolved D. Trimming took 1 base from V and 7 from J, leaving 20 bases between them. In germline, CDR1 is KGHSH, CDR2 LQKENI. This CDR3 has 16 residues. DNA for the CDR3: TGTGCCAGCTCACCACGCTCGTCGGCAGTGTACGTGGAGCAGTACTTC. It codes for CASSPRSSAVYVEQYF.

This clonotype was recorded at least ten times. A library prepared for alpha chains yielded this beta chain as an off-target read; its size is of little meaning. J is TRBJ1-1 and V is TRBV7-3; no reliable D call. Trimming cost V 5 bases and J 2 bases, with 12 bases left between them. Germline V gene lookup returns CDR1 SGHTA and CDR2 FQGTGA. The CDR3 consists of 14 residues. The CDR3 loop reads CASSKDGTNTEAFF. CDR3 in DNA: TGTGCCAGCAGCAAGGACGGAACTAACACTGAAGCTTTCTTT.

This clonotype was counted at least ten times. The library was prepared for alpha chains; this beta chain is a stray read, so its frequency means little. The chain links TRBV6-5 to TRBJ1-1, with D maybe TRBD1 (5 bases). This CDR3 contains 14 residues. In germline, CDR1 is MNHEY, CDR2 SVGAGI. V lost 5 bases and J 10 bases, leaving 20 bases between the germline ends. CDR3 protein: CASSPTGGWFGAFF. DNA of the CDR3: TGTGCCAGCAGTCCCACAGGTGGTTGGTTTGGAGCTTTCTTT.

Ten or more counts support this clonotype. Little can be read into the size of this beta chain, an off-target read in a library designed for alpha chains. The chain employs TRBV4-2 and TRBJ1-5; D is ambiguous. Trimming cost V 0 bases and J 8 bases, with 17 bases left between them. This CDR3 comprises 16 residues. Germline loops: CDR1 LGHNA, CDR2 YNFKEQ. CDR3 DNA sequence: TGTGCCAGCAGCCAAGATCCAGAGGGATTGGCTAAGCCCCAGCATTTT. It encodes CASSQDPEGLAKPQHF.

Many counts were recorded for this clonotype. Since the library was made to target alpha chains, this beta chain is a stray read and its abundance is not meaningful. V is TRBV11-2 and J is TRBJ2-1, with TRBD2 as a possible D gene (5 bases). V dropped 1 base and J dropped 10 bases, with 20 bases sitting between them. In germline, CDR1 is SGHAT, CDR2 FQNNGV. The CDR3 sequence is 16 residues long. CDR3 nucleotides: TGTGCCAGCAGCTTAGGTTATGCTAGCCCTCTTGGGGAGCAGTTCTTC. Protein sequence: CASSLGYASPLGEQFF.

This clonotype was seen ten or more times. This beta chain slipped into a library made for alpha chains as a stray read, so its size is not meaningful. The genes are TRBV28 and TRBJ2-3, with 11 bases matching TRBD2. After removal of 5 bases from V and 6 bases from J, the junction contained 7 bases not matched to a gene. This CDR3 has 15 amino acids. Germline CDR1 MDHEN, CDR2 SYDVKM. CDR3 sequence: CASSRLAGSWDTQYF. In DNA, the CDR3 is TGTGCCAGCAGTCGACTAGCGGGAAGTTGGGATACGCAGTATTTT.

This clonotype was counted a few times. This beta chain appears as a stray read in a library generated for alpha chains; its size is not informative. The gene calls are TRBV7-9 and TRBJ2-5; the match to TRBD2 covers 7 bases. V lost 1 base, J lost 3 bases, and 8 bases stayed unmatched. The CDR3 is 16 residues long. In germline, CDR1 is SEHNR, CDR2 FQNEAQ (reference sequence). The CDR3 coding sequence is TGTGCCAGCAGCTTAGGGTCTAGCGGTCTTGAAGAGACCCAGTACTTC. This codes for CASSLGSSGLEETQYF.